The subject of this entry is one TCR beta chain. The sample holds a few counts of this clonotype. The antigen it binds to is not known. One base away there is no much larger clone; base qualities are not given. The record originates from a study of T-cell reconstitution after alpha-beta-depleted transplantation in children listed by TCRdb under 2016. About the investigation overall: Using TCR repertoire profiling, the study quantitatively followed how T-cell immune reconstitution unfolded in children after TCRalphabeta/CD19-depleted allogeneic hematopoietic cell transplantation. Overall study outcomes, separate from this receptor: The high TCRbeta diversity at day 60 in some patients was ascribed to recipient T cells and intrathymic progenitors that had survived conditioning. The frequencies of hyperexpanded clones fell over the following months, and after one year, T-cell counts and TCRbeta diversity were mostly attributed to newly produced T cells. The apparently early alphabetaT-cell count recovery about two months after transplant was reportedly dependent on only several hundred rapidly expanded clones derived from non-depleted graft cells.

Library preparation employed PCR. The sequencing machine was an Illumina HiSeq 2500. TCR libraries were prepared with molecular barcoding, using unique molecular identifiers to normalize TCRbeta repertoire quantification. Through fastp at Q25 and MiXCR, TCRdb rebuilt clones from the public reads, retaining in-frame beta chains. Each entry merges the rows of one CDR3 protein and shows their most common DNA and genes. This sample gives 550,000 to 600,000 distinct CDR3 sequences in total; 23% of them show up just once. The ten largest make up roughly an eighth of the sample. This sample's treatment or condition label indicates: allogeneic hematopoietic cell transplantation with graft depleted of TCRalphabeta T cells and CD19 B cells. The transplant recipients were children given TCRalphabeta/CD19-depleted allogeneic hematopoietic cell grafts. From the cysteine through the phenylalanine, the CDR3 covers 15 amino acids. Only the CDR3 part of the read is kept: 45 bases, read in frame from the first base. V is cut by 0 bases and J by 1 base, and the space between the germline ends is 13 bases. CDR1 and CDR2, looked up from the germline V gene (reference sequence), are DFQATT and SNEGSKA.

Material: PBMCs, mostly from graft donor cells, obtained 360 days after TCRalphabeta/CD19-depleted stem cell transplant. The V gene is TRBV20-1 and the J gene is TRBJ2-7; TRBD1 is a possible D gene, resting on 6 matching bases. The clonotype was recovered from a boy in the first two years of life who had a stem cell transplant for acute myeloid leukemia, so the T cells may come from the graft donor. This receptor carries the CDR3 CSARDYKGDSYEQYF. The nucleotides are TGCAGTGCTAGAGATTATAAGGGGGATTCCTACGAGCAGTACTTC.